This TCR beta chain emerged from a study of PD-1 blockade in classical Hodgkin lymphoma. The study's findings and limits: Complete responders' baseline diversity resembled that of newly diagnosed patients. Diminished baseline TCR diversity has been reported in newly diagnosed patients relative to healthy donors.

As for this clone: What it binds is unknown. The sample has other DNA sequences that encode this CDR3 too.

All patients experienced relapse after autologous stem cell transplantation, and brentuximab vedotin exposure was variable. Complete response, partial response or progressive disease constituted the best response categories observed. Sequencing used immunoSEQ multiplex PCR; TCRdb keeps in-frame clones, though not all of them. The data contain about 94,000 clones, 89% of them singletons. The length of the CDR3 is 11 residues. The V end lost 2 bases, the J end lost 7 bases, and 2 bases lay between the germline ends. CDR1 is SGHAT, CDR2 FQNNGV, per germline. The receptor's source is a human donor with classical Hodgkin lymphoma. The chain employs TRBV11-2 and TRBJ1-4, with D unclear. The source was peripheral blood mononuclear cells (PBMCs), collected before the second cycle of nivolumab. DNA for the CDR3: TGTGCCAGCAGCTTATCTGAAAAACTGTTTTTT. It is translated as CASSLSEKLFF.